Following are 26 T cell receptor beta chains from one sample sequenced in a study of T-cell reconstitution after alpha-beta-depleted transplantation in children (TCRdb year 2016). The library was generated by PCR. For sequencing, an Illumina HiSeq 2500 was employed. To normalize quantification of the TCRbeta repertoire, the TCR libraries were built with molecular barcoding that relied on unique molecular identifiers. The public reads were reprocessed in TCRdb via fastp at Q25 and MiXCR, keeping in-frame beta chains. Here each entry gathers all rows of one CDR3 protein and keeps the most common genes and DNA. The sample records hundreds of thousands of distinct CDR3 sequences, roughly 15% of which are singletons. The biggest ten clones account for approximately 44% of the sample. What this sample's treatment or condition label stands for: allogeneic hematopoietic cell transplantation with graft depleted of TCRalphabeta T cells and CD19 B cells.

The sequencing here drew on PBMCs, mostly from graft donor cells, taken 360 days after TCRalphabeta/CD19-depleted stem cell transplant. The receptor set was obtained from a male patient between 2 and 15 years old who had a stem cell transplant for acute lymphoblastic leukemia, so the T cells may come from the graft donor.

This clonotype has at least ten counts. V usage is TRBV27 and J usage is TRBJ2-7, with D possibly TRBD2 on 5 matching bases. The germline V gene encodes CDR1 MNHEY and CDR2 SMNVEV (reference sequence). The CDR3 consists of 13 residues. V shed 3 bases and J shed 4 bases, with 10 bases lying between them. The CDR3 nucleotides read TGTGCCAGCAGTTTGTCAAGAGGGTACGAGCAGTACTTC. This encodes CASSLSRGYEQYF.

This clonotype has a count of ten or more. This chain uses TRBV27 with TRBJ1-5, with D possibly matching TRBD1 (5 bases). The CDR3 totals 17 residues. V dropped 3 bases and J dropped 0 bases, with 15 bases sitting between them. CDR1 MNHEY and CDR2 SMNVEV come from the germline V gene (reference sequence). CDR3 in amino acids: CASSFLSGIYSNQPQHF. The CDR3 bases are TGTGCCAGCAGTTTTCTGTCAGGGATTTATAGCAATCAGCCCCAGCATTTT.

The chain employs TRBV5-5 and TRBJ2-1, with D uncertain. Germline assignment: CDR1 SGHKS and CDR2 YYEKEE (reference sequence). The CDR3 is 13 residues long. Deletions cut 4 bases from V and 8 bases from J, with 13 bases between. CDR3 nucleotides: TGTGCCAGCAGCCCACCCGTAATCGATGAGCAGTTCTTC. Its protein product is CASSPPVIDEQFF. The full variable domain, rest sourced from reference TRBV5-5 and TRBJ2-1, is DAGVTQSPTHLIKTRGQQVTLRCSPISGHKSVSWYQQVLGQGPQFIFQYYEKEERGRGNFPDRFSARQFPNYSSELNVNALLLGDSALYLCASSPPVIDEQFFGPGTRLTVL.

There are many counts of this clonotype. As DNA, the CDR3 is TGTGCCAGCAGTTCTTTGGGCTCCGGGACAGGGGTTTCCTACGAGCAGTACTTC. Protein: CASSSLGSGTGVSYEQYF. The genes are TRBV6-5 and TRBJ2-7; 10 bases match TRBD1. The CDR3 sequence is 18 residues long. V lost 4 bases to trimming and J lost 1 base; unmatched junction nucleotides: 13. Germline V lookup: CDR1 MNHEY, CDR2 SVGAGI.

There are a few counts of this clonotype. This chain connects TRBV4-2 to TRBJ2-1, with 14 bases matching TRBD2. Germline trimming cut 4 bases from V and 5 bases from J; bases unmatched to any gene: 19. Germline V gene sequence: CDR1 LGHNA, CDR2 YNFKEQ. The CDR3 covers 21 residues. The CDR3 DNA follows: TGTGCCAGCAGCCCCCTGGGTCTGGGACTAGCGGGAGCACTATATAACAATGAGCAGTTCTTC. Residues: CASSPLGLGLAGALYNNEQFF.

The chain couples TRBV4-3 to TRBJ2-7; 7 nucleotides line up with TRBD2. CDR3 length: 14 residues. Germline V gives CDR1 LGHNA, CDR2 YSLEER. Trimming removed 0 bases from V and 6 bases from J; junction bases left unmatched: 5. CDR3 nucleotides: TGCGCCAGCAGCCAAGATCCCCCTAGCGGCGAGCAGTACTTC. It specifies CASSQDPPSGEQYF.

This clonotype has more than one count but fewer than ten. J is TRBJ2-5 and V is TRBV5-4; a weak D match, TRBD2 (5 bases). The germline CDR1 and CDR2 sequences are SGHNT and YYREEE (reference sequence). V was trimmed by 4 bases and J by 5 bases, leaving 9 bases between them. This CDR3 spans 12 amino acids. In nucleotides, the CDR3 is TGTGCCAGCAGCGGACTCCAGGAGACCCAGTACTTC. Its translation: CASSGLQETQYF.

The chain carries TRBV20-1 and TRBJ2-3, with D tentatively TRBD1 or TRBD2 (6 bases each). CDR1 is DFQATT, CDR2 SNEGSKA, per germline (reference sequence). CDR3 length: 14 amino acids. Trimming stripped 3 bases from V and 0 bases from J, with 10 bases between. CDR3 in amino acids: CSARSGASTDTQYF. In DNA form, the CDR3 reads TGCAGTGCTAGGTCGGGGGCCAGCACAGATACGCAGTATTTT.

The rearrangement uses TRBV29-1 and TRBJ2-3; 9 bases line up with TRBD2. Germline CDR1 reads SQVTM; CDR2 reads ANQGSEA. The J segment lost 3 bases and the V segment lost 6 bases, leaving 4 bases of the junction unmatched. The CDR3 runs to 13 residues. The CDR3 DNA sequence: TGCAGCGTCCTTAGCGGGGGAACAGATACGCAGTATTTT. Its protein product is CSVLSGGTDTQYF.

This clonotype was detected a few times. V is TRBV10-3 and J is TRBJ2-1; 11 bases fit TRBD2. CDR1 ENHRY and CDR2 SYGVKD come from the germline V gene. The CDR3 has 15 residues. Unmatched junction bases numbered 4, after V lost 3 bases and J lost 6 bases. CDR3 bases: TGTGCCATCAGTGATAGCGGGAGGGCCCCCAATGAGCAGTTCTTC. Amino acid sequence: CAISDSGRAPNEQFF.

J is TRBJ1-2 and V is TRBV5-1, with 9 bases aligning to TRBD1. V trimming: 4 bases; J trimming: 5 bases; junction bases outside the gene matches: 15. This CDR3 is 17 amino acids long. CDR1 and CDR2 from the germline V gene are SGHRS and YFSETQ. CDR3 in amino acids: CASSHGTGTPASYGYTF. The CDR3 DNA is TGCGCCAGCAGCCATGGGACAGGGACCCCGGCAAGTTATGGCTACACCTTC.

The chain is built from TRBV7-2 and TRBJ1-1; D is possibly TRBD1 (6 bases). This CDR3 spans 14 amino acids. In germline, CDR1 is SGHTA, CDR2 FQGNSA. Trimming removed 5 bases from V and 1 base from J, with 11 bases in between. This CDR3 is CASSQQGGNTEAFF. CDR3 coding DNA: TGTGCCAGCAGCCAACAGGGAGGGAACACTGAAGCTTTCTTT.

The chain employs TRBV20-1 and TRBJ2-1; 10 bases map to TRBD2. Germline CDR1 is DFQATT and CDR2 is SNEGSKA (reference sequence). The CDR3 extends over 17 amino acids. With 4 bases clipped from V and 4 bases from J, the junction kept 13 bases outside the gene matches. This CDR3 reads CSATSLPSGRPYNEQFF. CDR3 DNA: TGCAGTGCTACCTCCCTCCCTAGCGGGAGACCATACAATGAGCAGTTCTTC.

This clonotype was observed a few times. The chain has TRBV15 and TRBJ2-5; D is ambiguous. Trimming shortened V by 1 base and J by 3 bases, and 3 bases separated the two germline ends. CDR1 LNHNV and CDR2 YYDKDF come from the germline V gene (reference sequence). The CDR3 spans 12 residues. CDR3: CATSRGKETQYF. In nucleotides, the CDR3 is TGTGCCACCAGCAGAGGGAAAGAGACCCAGTACTTC.

This sequence joins TRBV20-1 and TRBJ2-7; 8 bases line up with TRBD1. Trimming cost V 0 bases and J 7 bases; bases outside gene matches: 8. Germline CDR1 is DFQATT and CDR2 is SNEGSKA (reference sequence). The CDR3 contains 14 residues. The CDR3: CSARERGQGQEQYF. In DNA form, the CDR3 reads TGCAGTGCTAGAGAGCGTGGACAGGGACAAGAGCAGTACTTC.

In this sample, this clonotype turned up a few times. The chain is built from TRBV3-1 and TRBJ2-7; D is perhaps TRBD2 (5 bases). This CDR3 comprises 13 residues. CDR1 is LGHDT, CDR2 YNNKEL, per germline (reference sequence). V was shortened by 1 base and J by 7 bases, with 11 bases between the two germline ends. CDR3 residues: CASSQGVGGEQYF. The CDR3 DNA follows: TGTGCCAGCAGCCAAGGGGTGGGCGGGGAGCAGTACTTC.

Only a few counts were recorded for this clonotype. This chain uses TRBV30 with TRBJ2-1; tentatively, D is TRBD2 (5 bases). Germline V gene sequence: CDR1 GTSNPN, CDR2 SVGIG (reference sequence). The CDR3 sequence is 12 residues long. Trimming left V 8 bases short and J 6 bases short, with 14 bases between. In DNA, the CDR3 is TGTGCCCTGGAGGAACTAACCAATGAGCAGTTCTTC. Amino acid sequence: CALEELTNEQFF.

CDR3 loop: CATSDLGDRGLLEAFF. The CDR3 bases are TGTGCCACCAGTGATTTGGGAGACAGGGGACTACTTGAAGCTTTCTTT. V is TRBV24-1 and J is TRBJ1-1, with 8 bases matching TRBD1. The CDR3 runs 16 residues. Germline CDR1 and CDR2: KGHDR and SFDVKD. V trimming: 0 bases; J trimming: 7 bases; junction bases outside the gene matches: 9.

This clonotype came up many times. One junction end disagrees with the germline gene, perhaps due to a read error. The chain carries TRBV28 and TRBJ2-6, with a weak D call TRBD2 (7 bases). The CDR3 consists of 14 residues. Germline loops: CDR1 MDHEN, CDR2 SYDVKM. The CDR3 loop reads CASSYLRGGNVLTF. The CDR3 region has the DNA TGTGCCAGCAGTTACCTAAGGGGGGGCAACGTCCTGACTTTC. Using reference TRBV28 and TRBJ2-6 for the parts outside the CDR3, the full variable domain is DVKVTQSSRYLVKRTGEKVFLECVQDMDHENMFWYRQDPGLGLRLIYFSYDVKMKEKGDIPEGYSVSREKKERFSLILESASTNQTSMYLCASSYLRGGNVLTFGAGSRLTVL.

In this sample, this clonotype turned up many times. This chain connects TRBV11-2 to TRBJ2-1; D is uncertain. Germline-derived CDR1 and CDR2 are SGHAT and FQNNGV. This CDR3 is built from 16 residues. Trimming took off 0 bases at V and 2 bases at J, with 11 bases between the two ends. CDR3 in amino acids: CASSLDLARPYNEQFF. The DNA of the CDR3 is TGTGCCAGCAGCTTAGATCTGGCCAGACCCTACAATGAGCAGTTCTTC.

This sequence joins TRBV10-3 and TRBJ2-3, with TRBD2 identical over 15 bases. V lost 3 bases and J lost 6; bases outside the gene matches: 10. CDR3 length equals 18 residues. The germline V gene encodes CDR1 ENHRY and CDR2 SYGVKD. CDR3 residues: CAISDRGGTSGRRDTQYF. DNA of the CDR3: TGTGCCATCAGTGACCGGGGCGGGACTAGCGGGAGGAGGGATACGCAGTATTTT.

This clonotype has only a few counts. The rearrangement uses TRBV19 and TRBJ1-1, with 7 positions matching TRBD1. V was clipped by 3 bases and J by 0 bases; unmatched bases: 4. The CDR3 has 15 residues. Germline values: CDR1 LNHDA, CDR2 SQIVND (reference sequence). The CDR3 is CASSITGTVNTEAFF. In DNA form, the CDR3 reads TGTGCCAGTAGTATTACGGGGACAGTGAACACTGAAGCTTTCTTT.

V is TRBV7-8 and J is TRBJ2-3, with D uncertain. This CDR3 contains 17 residues. Germline lookup yields CDR1 SGHVS and CDR2 FQNEAQ. Between the trimmed V and J ends, which lost 5 bases and 5 bases, there was a span of 23 bases. This CDR3 reads CASSPEVVRAVGDTQYF. CDR3 coding DNA: TGTGCCAGCAGCCCCGAGGTGGTTAGGGCGGTCGGAGATACGCAGTATTTT.

The CDR3 bases are TGTGCCAGCAGCTTAATGCCGGCCTACGAGCAGTACTTC. Protein: CASSLMPAYEQYF. J is TRBJ2-7 and V is TRBV7-8; D uncertain. In germline, CDR1 is SGHVS, CDR2 FQNEAQ. There are 13 residues in the CDR3. V gave up 2 bases and J gave up 2 bases, with 7 bases separating them.

The chain recombines TRBV5-1 with TRBJ2-1; 8 bases are shared with TRBD1. This CDR3 has 16 residues. The germline CDR1 and CDR2 sequences are SGHRS and YFSETQ. Trimming cost V 4 bases and J 6 bases; bases outside gene matches: 12. CDR3 region: CASSGQGASLFNEQFF. In DNA form, the CDR3 reads TGCGCCAGCAGCGGTCAGGGGGCGTCGCTCTTCAATGAGCAGTTCTTC. Drawing the rest from reference TRBV5-1 and TRBJ2-1, the complete variable domain is KAGVTQTPRYLIKTRGQQVTLSCSPISGHRSVSWYQQTPGQGLQFLFEYFSETQRNKGNFPGRFSGRQFSNSRSEMNVSTLELGDSALYLCASSGQGASLFNEQFFGPGTRLTVL.

This clonotype was seen more than once but under ten times. The gene calls are TRBV28 and TRBJ2-5, with 12 bases that match TRBD2. This CDR3 comprises 16 residues. Per germline, CDR1 MDHEN and CDR2 SYDVKM. V lost 3 bases and J lost 0; bases outside the gene matches: 2. CDR3 bases: TGTGCCAGCAGTTTTCGACTAGCGGGAGACCAAGAGACCCAGTACTTC. Protein: CASSFRLAGDQETQYF.